Below are 5 T cell receptor beta chains sequenced from a single sample in a study of memory CD4+ T cells and cytomegalovirus serostatus. The sort gate was single viable CD3+CD4+CD8-CD45RO+ cells for memory CD4+ T cells. The table came from immunoSEQ multiplex PCR; TCRdb's copy has only in-frame clones and leaves some out. Of some 58,000 clones listed, 60% to 80% were seen once; the top ten hold about 1%. Sequences were obtained from memory CD4+ T cells from blood. These receptors were obtained from an adult in good health and CMV-seronegative.

This chain's CDR3 is CASSPLQGYTGELFF. CDR3 nucleotides: TGTGCCAGCAGCCCACTGCAGGGTTACACCGGGGAGCTGTTTTTT. The V gene is TRBV11-3, the J gene TRBJ2-2; TRBD1 is a possible D gene (5 bases). V was pared by 5 bases and J by 3 bases, with 13 bases between. There are 15 residues in the CDR3. Germline V CDR1 and CDR2: SGHNT, YENEEA.

The V gene is TRBV6-5, the J gene TRBJ1-2; D not resolved. Germline V gene sequence: CDR1 MNHEY, CDR2 SVGAGI. This CDR3 is 13 amino acids long. V was clipped by 2 bases and J by 6 bases, with 10 bases between them. CDR3 region: CASSYEGMNGYTF. CDR3 bases: TGTGCCAGCAGTTACGAGGGAATGAATGGCTACACCTTC.

In the case of this clone: The identical CDR3 is also encoded by other nucleotide sequences in the sample. The genes are TRBV9 and TRBJ1-2; D is uncertain. CDR1 is SGDLS, CDR2 YYNGEE, per germline. The ends were cut back, 3 bases at V and 5 bases at J, with 5 bases in the middle. The CDR3 loop spans 11 amino acids. The CDR3 nucleotides are TGTGCCAGCAGCGCTTCATATGGCTACACCTTC. The encoded protein is CASSASYGYTF.

This rearrangement joins TRBV6-6 to TRBJ2-1; tentatively, D is TRBD1 (6 bases). V lost 6 bases to trimming and J lost 6 bases, with 15 bases between them. The CDR3 spans 14 residues. Germline assignment: CDR1 MNHNY and CDR2 SVGAGI (reference sequence). This chain's CDR3 is CASRWTLGGNEQFF. For the CDR3, the DNA is TGTGCCAGCAGATGGACCCTAGGGGGCAATGAGCAGTTCTTC.

The chain uses TRBV11-3 and TRBJ1-1, with 7 bases matching TRBD1. This CDR3 is built from 14 residues. V lost 5 bases, J lost 0 bases, and 3 bases stayed unmatched. The V gene's germline CDR1 is SGHNT and CDR2 YENEEA. CDR3 coding DNA: TGTGCCAGCAGCCTAACAGGGGTGAACACTGAAGCTTTCTTT. As protein: CASSLTGVNTEAFF.